The clone carrying this T cell receptor (beta chain) was counted many times. Its antigen is undetermined. The data belong to a study of cytomegalovirus exposure and HLA in healthy donors. Study-level findings and limits: Researchers reported in a later analysis that common viral pathogens appeared linked to several top clusters. Associated with cytomegalovirus, according to the listing, were around 160 TCR beta chains. Presence/absence analyses took donor sequencing depth as roughly uniform. Per a later analysis, HLA-associated TCR beta chains showed more clonal expansion than other, equally common TCR beta chains.

The study ran its PCR with 60 Vbeta and 13 Jbeta primers. Method: immunoSEQ multiplex PCR; TCRdb's copy keeps in-frame clones and lacks some. Among 150,000 to 200,000 clones listed, about 83% were seen once. Trimming took 1 base from V and 8 from J, leaving 17 bases between them. This CDR3 spans 16 amino acids. Germline-derived CDR1 and CDR2 are SGHVS and FNYEAQ. The J gene is TRBJ1-4, the V gene TRBV7-6; D is ambiguous. The TCR comes from a woman younger than 45 in good health and CMV-seropositive. Sequencing was performed on PBMCs. CDR3 coding DNA: TGTGCCAGCAGCTTAGTCTCAGGCTTACCCGGCGAAAAACTGTTTTTT. It yields the protein CASSLVSGLPGEKLFF.